This T cell receptor (beta chain) was captured in a study of blood T cell repertoires in COVID-19. The repertoire was sequenced with immunoSEQ multiplex PCR; TCRdb's copy has only in-frame clones and lacks some. The sample yields about 42,000 clones, roughly four fifths seen once. The CDR3 spans 16 residues. Unmatched junction bases numbered 12, after V lost 6 bases and J lost 0 bases. Per the germline V gene, CDR1 is SGHKS and CDR2 is YYEKEE (reference sequence). The TCR comes from a woman aged 70-85 years with acute or convalescent COVID-19. The chain couples TRBV5-5 to TRBJ2-7; 7 nucleotides match TRBD2. Material for sequencing was peripheral blood. The CDR3 DNA reads TGTGCCAGCACCCCCTCTAGCGGTACAGCCTCCTACGAGCAGTACTTC. It encodes CASTPSSGTASYEQYF.